These 25 T cell receptor beta chains came from one sample sequenced in a study of blood T cell repertoires in COVID-19. TCRdb keeps only in-frame clones here, not all; method: immunoSEQ multiplex PCR. The sample carries roughly 200,000 clones, about 90% recorded once. Sequenced input: PBMCs or T cells enriched from blood (not recorded which). The receptors stem from a man between 25 and 39 years old who had recovered from COVID-19.

J is TRBJ2-3 and V is TRBV6-2 or TRBV6-3; D might be TRBD2 (6 bases). V was clipped by 0 bases and J by 2 bases, with 12 bases between them. CDR1 is MNHEY, CDR2 SVGEGT, per germline. This CDR3 is built from 16 residues. CDR3 bases: TGTGCCAGCAGTTACTCCGGCGGGGTCTTCACAGATACGCAGTATTTT. Translating gives CASSYSGGVFTDTQYF.

CDR3 region: CAIRGPGQSMNTEAFF. The DNA for the CDR3 is TGTGCCATCAGAGGACCGGGACAGAGTATGAACACTGAAGCTTTCTTT. The gene calls are TRBV10-3 and TRBJ1-1; TRBD1 agrees at 7 bases. CDR1 and CDR2 from the germline V gene are ENHRY and SYGVKD. This CDR3 spans 16 amino acids. Unmatched junction bases numbered 10, after V lost 6 bases and J lost 0 bases.

This clone was detected once. The rearrangement joins TRBV11-2 to TRBJ2-3, with D tentatively TRBD2 (6 bases). Per germline, CDR1 SGHAT and CDR2 FQNNGV. V lost 7 bases, J lost 0 bases, and 17 bases lay in between. The CDR3 sequence is 16 residues long. CDR3 protein: CASIDRPRGSTDTQYF. The CDR3 DNA follows: TGTGCCAGCATCGATCGACCCCGGGGGAGCACAGATACGCAGTATTTT.

This sequence joins TRBV15 and TRBJ1-4, with no clear D. Germline V gene data show CDR1 as LNHNV and CDR2 as YYDKDF (reference sequence). Trimming stripped 0 bases from V and 5 bases from J, with 10 bases between. The CDR3 sequence is 15 residues long. The chain's CDR3 is CATSRDESLNEKLFF. As DNA, the CDR3 is TGTGCCACCAGCAGAGATGAGTCACTAAATGAAAAACTGTTTTTT.

V usage is TRBV9 and J usage is TRBJ1-6, with 10 bases fitting TRBD1. Germline V CDR1 and CDR2: SGDLS, YYNGEE. Trimming at V came to 4 bases and at J to 12 bases, leaving 4 bases not matched to a gene. There are 13 residues in the CDR3. CDR3 nucleotide sequence: TGTGCCAGCAGCCCCGGACAGGGGGTACCCCTCCACTTT. Translating it yields CASSPGQGVPLHF.

This rearrangement joins TRBV12-3 or TRBV12-4 to TRBJ2-5; 7 bases align to TRBD2. The CDR3 loop spans 13 amino acids. V shed 3 bases and J 5 bases; nucleotides not matched to a gene: 3. The CDR3 loop is CASSFFGGETQYF. CDR3 DNA: TGTGCCAGCAGTTTCTTCGGGGGGGAGACCCAGTACTTC.

The V call is TRBV19, the J call TRBJ2-5, with 8 bases fitting TRBD2. This CDR3 contains 12 residues. Germline V gene sequence: CDR1 LNHDA, CDR2 SQIVND (reference sequence). V gave up 3 bases and J gave up 7 bases; unmatched junction bases: 1. As DNA, the CDR3 is TGTGCCAGTAGTATGGCGGGAGGGACCCAGTACTTC. Translated: CASSMAGGTQYF.

This clone was seen only a few times. This chain uses TRBV28 with TRBJ2-7, with D perhaps matching TRBD1 (5 bases). CDR3 length: 12 amino acids. CDR1 is MDHEN, CDR2 SYDVKM, per germline. Trimming shortened V by 7 bases and J by 6 bases, and 13 bases separated the two germline ends. CDR3 coding DNA: TGTGCCAGCACAGACAGTCTTTCCGAGCAGTACTTC. This gives the protein CASTDSLSEQYF.

This clone was found once. The chain couples TRBV18 to TRBJ2-1; possibly TRBD2 for D (6 bases). There are 16 residues in the CDR3. Germline V gives CDR1 KGHSH, CDR2 LQKENI. V was cut by 0 bases and J by 3 bases, with 12 bases left in between. The CDR3 here is CASSPPEGQDYNEQFF. Written as DNA, the CDR3 is TGTGCCAGCTCACCACCGGAGGGTCAAGACTACAATGAGCAGTTCTTC.

CDR3 DNA sequence: TGTGCCAGCTCACCGGCGAGCGGGAGAGTTTCCAATGAGCAGTTCTTC. Encoded protein: CASSPASGRVSNEQFF. The chain links TRBV18 to TRBJ2-1; 8 bases line up with TRBD2. Germline V CDR1 and CDR2: KGHSH, LQKENI. V shed 3 bases, J shed 6 bases, and the junction held 10 bases outside the gene matches. The CDR3 sequence is 16 residues long.

This chain connects TRBV6-5 to TRBJ1-1, with D maybe TRBD1 (5 bases). The CDR3 contains 14 residues. V lost 8 bases and J 2 bases, leaving 15 bases between the germline ends. Germline loops: CDR1 MNHEY, CDR2 SVGAGI. CDR3 coding DNA: TGTGCCAGCCAGCAGGGAGGGAAAAACACTGAAGCTTTCTTT. It yields the protein CASQQGGKNTEAFF.

The J gene is TRBJ2-2, the V gene TRBV9; 9 nucleotides agree with TRBD2. The CDR3 has 16 amino acids. Unmatched junction bases numbered 5, after V lost 1 base and J lost 4 bases. Germline lookup yields CDR1 SGDLS and CDR2 YYNGEE. CDR3 sequence reads: CASSVTAGGSTGELFF. DNA of the CDR3: TGTGCCAGCAGCGTAACAGCGGGAGGATCCACCGGGGAGCTGTTTTTT.

V and J are TRBV29-1 and TRBJ2-3; 7 bases fit TRBD2. CDR1 is SQVTM and CDR2 is ANQGSEA in the germline V gene. The CDR3 is made up of 12 amino acids. V shed 4 bases, J shed 6 bases, and the junction held 4 bases outside the gene matches. CDR3 sequence reads: CSVGAGRDTQYF. The CDR3 DNA reads as TGCAGCGTTGGAGCGGGACGGGATACGCAGTATTTT.

J is TRBJ2-7 and V is TRBV7-8, with D possibly TRBD1 on 5 matching bases. The CDR3 spans 17 residues. CDR1 is SGHVS, CDR2 FQNEAQ, per germline. The V gene lost 1 base and the J gene lost 5 bases, with 21 bases spanning the gap. The CDR3 protein is CASSLVETVGDWDEQYF. In DNA, the CDR3 is TGTGCCAGCAGCTTAGTCGAGACAGTGGGTGACTGGGACGAGCAGTACTTC. The full variable domain, completed using reference TRBV7-8 and TRBJ2-7, is GAGVSQSPRYKVAKRGQDVALRCDPISGHVSLFWYQQALGQGPEFLTYFQNEAQLDKSGLPSDRFFAERPEGSVSTLKIQRTQQEDSAVYLCASSLVETVGDWDEQYFGPGTRLTVT.

As concerns this clone: Compared with germline, one end of the junction differs, possibly owing to a read error. The chain recombines TRBV6-6 with TRBJ2-7, with 7 bases fitting TRBD1. Germline CDR1 MNHNY, CDR2 SVGAGI (reference sequence). CDR3 size: 14 residues. The CDR3 loop is CAGSYSTGNYEQYF. The CDR3 DNA reads TGTGCCGGCAGTTACTCGACAGGGAACTACGAGCAGTACTTC.

The chain combines TRBV29-1 with TRBJ1-1; D may be TRBD1 (6 bases). This CDR3 is 13 amino acids long. From germline, CDR1 is SQVTM and CDR2 ANQGSEA. V was clipped by 3 bases and J by 4 bases, with 12 bases between them. The CDR3 sequence: CSVEVGGGTEAFF. The CDR3 bases are TGCAGCGTTGAGGTAGGGGGTGGCACTGAAGCTTTCTTT.

The chain uses TRBV11-2 and TRBJ1-2; D is perhaps TRBD1 (5 bases). The CDR3 is made up of 12 amino acids. The germline CDR1 and CDR2 sequences are SGHAT and FQNNGV. Trimming shortened V by 2 bases and J by 8 bases, and 9 bases separated the two germline ends. CDR3 coding DNA: TGTGCCAGCAGCTTAAATGGGGCGGGCTACACCTTC. As protein: CASSLNGAGYTF.

The chain combines TRBV3-1 (or the pseudogene TRBV3-2) with TRBJ1-5, with 9 bases aligning to TRBD1. Germline V lookup: CDR1 LGHDT, CDR2 YNNKEL (reference sequence). Trimming at V came to 5 bases and at J to 1 base, leaving 6 bases not matched to a gene. The CDR3 runs 16 residues. The CDR3 reads CASSLSTGGSNQPQHF. In nucleotides, the CDR3 is TGTGCCAGCAGCTTGTCGACAGGGGGAAGCAATCAGCCCCAGCATTTT.

The rearrangement links TRBV6-2 or TRBV6-3 to TRBJ2-7; 10 positions agree with TRBD2. J was trimmed by 3 bases and V by 4 bases; bases with no gene match: 18. The CDR3 totals 19 residues. Germline CDR1 reads MNHEY; CDR2 reads SVGEGT. CDR3: CASSWIQPGLAPGDYEQYF. DNA for the CDR3: TGTGCCAGCAGTTGGATTCAACCGGGACTAGCGCCGGGGGACTACGAGCAGTACTTC.

The rearrangement links TRBV15 to TRBJ1-4; tentatively, D is TRBD1 (6 bases). The V and J ends lost 4 bases and 8 bases respectively, with 23 bases between them. Germline V gene data show CDR1 as LNHNV and CDR2 as YYDKDF (reference sequence). The CDR3 spans 17 residues. CDR3 nucleotides: TGTGCCACCAGCACAGGGGCTTCTGGACTGGGAAGAGAAAAACTGTTTTTT. Residues: CATSTGASGLGREKLFF.

CDR3 bases: TGTGCCAGCAGTTCCGGGACTAGCGGGAGCTACGAGCAGTACTTC. Protein product: CASSSGTSGSYEQYF. The rearrangement links TRBV28 to TRBJ2-7; the match to TRBD2 covers 14 bases. This CDR3 region has 15 residues. CDR1 is MDHEN, CDR2 SYDVKM, per germline. Unmatched junction bases numbered 2, after V lost 4 bases and J lost 3 bases.

V and J are TRBV4-1 and TRBJ1-2; D unclear. The CDR3 is 14 residues long. V lost 1 base to trimming and J lost 5 bases, with 11 bases between them. Per the germline V gene, CDR1 is MGHRA and CDR2 is YSYEKL. The CDR3 DNA is TGCGCCAGCAGCCAAGTACAAGGAGATTATGGCTACACCTTC. This gives the protein CASSQVQGDYGYTF.

This chain links TRBV19 with TRBJ1-1; 7 positions agree with TRBD1. Trimming removed 6 bases from V and 5 bases from J; junction bases left unmatched: 9. The CDR3 contains 14 residues. CDR1 and CDR2 (germline): LNHDA, SQIVND (reference sequence). CDR3 protein: CASRWTGGLTEAFF. As DNA, the CDR3 is TGTGCCAGTAGATGGACAGGCGGGTTGACTGAAGCTTTCTTT.

This sequence joins TRBV7-6 and TRBJ2-2; TRBD2 matches 9 bases. Germline CDR1 reads SGHVS; CDR2 reads FNYEAQ. The CDR3 loop spans 15 amino acids. The ends lost 5 bases at V and 4 bases at J; junction bases unmatched: 5. The CDR3 spells CASSRTSEITGELFF. The CDR3 DNA is TGTGCCAGCAGCCGGACTAGCGAGATCACCGGGGAGCTGTTTTTT.

The chain joins TRBV4-1 to TRBJ2-7; D gene uncertain. V was cut by 1 base and J by 6 bases, with 16 bases left in between. This CDR3 contains 15 residues. Germline V gene data show CDR1 as MGHRA and CDR2 as YSYEKL. For the CDR3, the DNA is TGCGCCAGCAGCCAAGTCGCGGCCCCCCTCTCCGAGCAGTACTTC. Its translation: CASSQVAAPLSEQYF.